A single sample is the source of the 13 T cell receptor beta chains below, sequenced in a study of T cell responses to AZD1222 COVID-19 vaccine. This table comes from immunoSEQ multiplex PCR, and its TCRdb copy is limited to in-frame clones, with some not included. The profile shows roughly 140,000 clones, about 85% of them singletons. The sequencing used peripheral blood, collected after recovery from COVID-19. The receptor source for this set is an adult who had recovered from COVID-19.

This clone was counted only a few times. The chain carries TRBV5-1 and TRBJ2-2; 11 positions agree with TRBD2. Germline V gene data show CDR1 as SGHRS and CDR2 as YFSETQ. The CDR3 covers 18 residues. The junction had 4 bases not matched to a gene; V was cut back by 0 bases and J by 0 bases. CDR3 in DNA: TGCGCCAGCAGCTTGGTACTAGCGGGAGCCCCGAACACCGGGGAGCTGTTTTTT. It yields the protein CASSLVLAGAPNTGELFF.

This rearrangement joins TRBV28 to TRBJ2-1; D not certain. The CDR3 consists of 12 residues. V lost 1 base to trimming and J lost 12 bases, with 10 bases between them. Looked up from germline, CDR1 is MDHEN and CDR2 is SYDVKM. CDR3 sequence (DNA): TGTGCCAGCAGTTTATCGTCCATCAGGCAGTTCTTC. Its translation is CASSLSSIRQFF. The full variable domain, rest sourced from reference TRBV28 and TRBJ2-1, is DVKVTQSSRYLVKRTGEKVFLECVQDMDHENMFWYRQDPGLGLRLIYFSYDVKMKEKGDIPEGYSVSREKKERFSLILESASTNQTSMYLCASSLSSIRQFFGPGTRLTVL.

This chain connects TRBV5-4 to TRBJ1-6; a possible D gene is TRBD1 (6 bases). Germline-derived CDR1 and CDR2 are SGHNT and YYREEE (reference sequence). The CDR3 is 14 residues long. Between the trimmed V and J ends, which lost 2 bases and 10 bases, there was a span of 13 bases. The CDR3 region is CASSFGQKFSPLHF. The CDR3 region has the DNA TGTGCCAGCAGCTTCGGACAGAAGTTCTCACCCCTCCACTTT.

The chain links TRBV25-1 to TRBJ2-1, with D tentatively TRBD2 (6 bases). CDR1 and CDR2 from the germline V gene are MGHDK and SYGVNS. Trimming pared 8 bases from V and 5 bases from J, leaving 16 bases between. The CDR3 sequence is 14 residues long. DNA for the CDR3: TGTGCCAGCCCTCGGGGACTTACTAACAATGAGCAGTTCTTC. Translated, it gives CASPRGLTNNEQFF.

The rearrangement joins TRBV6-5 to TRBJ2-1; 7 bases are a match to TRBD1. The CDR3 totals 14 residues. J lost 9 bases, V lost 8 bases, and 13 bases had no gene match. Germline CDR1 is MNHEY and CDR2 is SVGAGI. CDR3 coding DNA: TGTGCCAGCGGACGGACAGGCATGGGGAGTGAGCAGTTCTTC. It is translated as CASGRTGMGSEQFF.

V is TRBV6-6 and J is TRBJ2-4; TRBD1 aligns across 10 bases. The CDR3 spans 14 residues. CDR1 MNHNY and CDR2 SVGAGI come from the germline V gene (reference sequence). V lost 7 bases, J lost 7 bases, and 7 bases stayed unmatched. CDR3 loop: CASTETGGVNIQYF. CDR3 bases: TGTGCCAGCACCGAGACAGGGGGCGTGAACATTCAGTACTTC.

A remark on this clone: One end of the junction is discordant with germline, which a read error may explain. In DNA, the CDR3 is TGTGCCAGCAGCCGACTCATAGCGGGAGTCGGCACGGATACGCAGTATTTT. Translation gives CASSRLIAGVGTDTQYF. The chain uses TRBV7-9 and TRBJ2-3, with 9 bases aligning to TRBD2. The CDR3 has 17 residues. CDR1 and CDR2 (germline): SEHNR, FQNEAQ (reference sequence).

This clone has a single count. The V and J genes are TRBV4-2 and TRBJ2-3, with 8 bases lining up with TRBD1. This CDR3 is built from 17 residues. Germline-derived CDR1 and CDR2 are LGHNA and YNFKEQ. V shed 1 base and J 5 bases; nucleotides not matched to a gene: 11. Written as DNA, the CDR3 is TGTGCCAGCAGCCAAGCGGTCAGGGGGCGGTATCAAGATACGCAGTATTTT. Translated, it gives CASSQAVRGRYQDTQYF.

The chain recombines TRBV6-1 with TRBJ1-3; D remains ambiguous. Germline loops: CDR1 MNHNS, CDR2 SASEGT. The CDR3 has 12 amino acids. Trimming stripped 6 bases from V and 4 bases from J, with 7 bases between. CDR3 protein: CASRADGNTIYF. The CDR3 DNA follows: TGTGCCAGCAGGGCCGACGGAAACACCATATATTTT.

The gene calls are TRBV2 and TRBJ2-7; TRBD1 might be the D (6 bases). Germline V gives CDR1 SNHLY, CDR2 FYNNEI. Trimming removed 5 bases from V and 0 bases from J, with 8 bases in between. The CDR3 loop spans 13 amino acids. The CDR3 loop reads CASSRDTSYEQYF. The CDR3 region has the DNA TGTGCCAGCAGTCGGGACACCTCCTACGAGCAGTACTTC. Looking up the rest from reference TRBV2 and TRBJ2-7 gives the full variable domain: EPEVTQTPSHQVTQMGQEVILRCVPISNHLYFYWYRQILGQKVEFLVSFYNNEISEKSEIFDDQFSVERPDGSNFTLKIRSTKLEDSAMYFCASSRDTSYEQYFGPGTRLTVT.

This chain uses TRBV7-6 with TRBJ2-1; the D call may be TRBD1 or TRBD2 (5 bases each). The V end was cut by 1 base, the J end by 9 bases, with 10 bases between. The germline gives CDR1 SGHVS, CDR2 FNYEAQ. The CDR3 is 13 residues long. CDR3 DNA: TGTGCCAGCAGCTTAGGCAGGGCGGGTGAGCAGTTCTTC. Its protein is CASSLGRAGEQFF.

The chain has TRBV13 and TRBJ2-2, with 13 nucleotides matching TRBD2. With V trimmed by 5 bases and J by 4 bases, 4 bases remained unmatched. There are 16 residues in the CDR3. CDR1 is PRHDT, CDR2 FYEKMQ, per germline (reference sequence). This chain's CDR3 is CASSPGLAGSTGELFF. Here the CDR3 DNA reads TGTGCCAGCAGCCCGGGACTAGCGGGGAGCACCGGGGAGCTGTTTTTT.

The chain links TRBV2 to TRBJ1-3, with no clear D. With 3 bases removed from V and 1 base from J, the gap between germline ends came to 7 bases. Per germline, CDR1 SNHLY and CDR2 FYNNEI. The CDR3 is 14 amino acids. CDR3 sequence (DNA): TGTGCCAGCAGTGACGATAAGTCTGGAAACACCATATATTTT. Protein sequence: CASSDDKSGNTIYF.